Reported below is one T cell receptor beta chain. The entry originates in a study of blood T cell repertoires in COVID-19. Across the whole study: PBMCs, B-cell-depleted T cells, or T cells provided the cDNA or gDNA that made up the material.

Original data processing: From reference gene primer amplification, estimates of nucleated cell counts were derived. The table came from immunoSEQ multiplex PCR; TCRdb's copy has only in-frame clones and leaves some out. That table furnishes V, J and clone size, whereas the DNA furnished D and trimming. The table lists about 200,000 clones, 84% of them singletons. The CDR3 length is 16 residues. Germline CDR1 reads ENHRY; CDR2 reads SYGVKD. With V trimmed by 1 base and J by 4 bases, 4 bases remained unmatched. Sequencing used peripheral blood. The rearrangement links TRBV10-3 to TRBJ2-7, with TRBD2 matching 13 bases. The sequence was collected from a man in his fifties or sixties with active or convalescent COVID-19. CDR3 sequence (DNA): TGTGCCATCAGTGAGTGGGGACTAGCGGGAATTTACGAGCAGTACTTC. It is translated as CAISEWGLAGIYEQYF.